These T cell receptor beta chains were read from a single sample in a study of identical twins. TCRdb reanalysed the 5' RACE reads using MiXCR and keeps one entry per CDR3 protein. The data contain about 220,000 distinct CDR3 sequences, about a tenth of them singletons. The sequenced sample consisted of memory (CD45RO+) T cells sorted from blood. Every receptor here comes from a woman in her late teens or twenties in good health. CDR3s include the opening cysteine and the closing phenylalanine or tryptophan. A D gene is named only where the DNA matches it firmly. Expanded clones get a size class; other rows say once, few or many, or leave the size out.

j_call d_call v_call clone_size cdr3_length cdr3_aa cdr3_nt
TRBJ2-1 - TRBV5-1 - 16 CASSLGASIVANEQFF TGCGCCAGCAGCTTGGGGGCTAGTATCGTGGCCAATGAGCAGTTCTTC
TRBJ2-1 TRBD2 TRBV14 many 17 CASSQGTSGSYSIEQFF TGTGCCAGCAGCCAAGGGACTAGCGGGAGTTATTCGATTGAGCAGTTCTTC
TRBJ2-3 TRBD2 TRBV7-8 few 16 CASSSRLAGLEDTQYF TGTGCCAGCAGCTCCCGTCTAGCGGGGTTAGAAGATACGCAGTATTTT
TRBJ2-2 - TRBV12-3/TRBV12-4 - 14 CASSLTMNTGELFF TGTGCCAGCAGCCTTACCATGAACACCGGGGAGCTGTTTTTT
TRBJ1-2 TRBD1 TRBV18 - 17 CASSPPGQGLPNYGYTF TGTGCCAGCTCACCACCGGGACAGGGATTGCCTAACTATGGCTACACCTTC
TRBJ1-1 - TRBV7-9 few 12 CASSPVEDRAFF TGTGCCAGCAGCCCCGTTGAAGACAGAGCTTTCTTT
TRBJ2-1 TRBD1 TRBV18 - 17 CASSHQYGTGGFNEQFF TGTGCCAGCTCTCACCAGTATGGGACAGGGGGATTCAATGAGCAGTTCTTC
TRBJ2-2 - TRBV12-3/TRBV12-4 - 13 CATSEYYTGELFF TGTGCCACTTCAGAGTACTACACCGGGGAGCTGTTTTTT
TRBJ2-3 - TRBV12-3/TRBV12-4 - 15 CASRPENSISDTQYF TGTGCCAGCAGACCAGAAAACAGCATATCAGATACGCAGTATTTT
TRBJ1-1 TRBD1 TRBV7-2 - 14 CASSTGGSGTEAFF TGTGCCAGCAGCACAGGGGGCTCGGGCACTGAAGCTTTCTTT
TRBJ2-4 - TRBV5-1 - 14 CASSPSGSKNIQYF TGCGCCAGCAGCCCCTCCGGGTCCAAAAACATTCAGTACTTC
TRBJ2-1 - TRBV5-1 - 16 CASSLLGANSYNEQFF TGCGCCAGCAGCTTGTTAGGGGCGAACTCCTACAATGAGCAGTTCTTC
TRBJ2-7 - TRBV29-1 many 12 CSAVTTYYEQYF TGCAGCGCCGTTACGACTTACTACGAGCAGTACTTC
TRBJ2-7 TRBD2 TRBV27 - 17 CASSLRLAGTLMYEQYF TGTGCCAGCAGTCTTCGACTAGCGGGGACCCTTATGTACGAGCAGTACTTC
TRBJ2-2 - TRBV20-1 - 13 CSARGGNTGELFF TGCAGTGCCAGGGGAGGGAACACCGGGGAGCTGTTTTTT
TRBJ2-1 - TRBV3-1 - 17 CASSQGRGSESYNEQFF TGTGCCAGCAGCCAAGGCCGGGGGTCGGAGTCCTACAATGAGCAGTTCTTC
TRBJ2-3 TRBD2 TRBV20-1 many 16 CSAGFVAGGRTDTQYF TGCAGTGCTGGCTTCGTGGCGGGAGGCCGCACAGATACGCAGTATTTT
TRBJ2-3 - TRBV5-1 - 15 CASRRGTTSTDTQYF TGCGCCAGCAGACGTGGGACCACTAGCACAGATACGCAGTATTTT
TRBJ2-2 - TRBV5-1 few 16 CASSYDPTSYSGELFF TGCGCCAGCAGCTACGACCCCACTAGCTATTCCGGGGAGCTGTTTTTT
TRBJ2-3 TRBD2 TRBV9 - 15 CASSVLAGVRDTQYF TGTGCCAGCAGCGTACTAGCGGGAGTCAGAGATACGCAGTATTTT
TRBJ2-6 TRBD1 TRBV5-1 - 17 CASSWTGGGSGANVLTF TGCGCCAGCAGCTGGACAGGGGGCGGCTCTGGGGCCAACGTCCTGACTTTC
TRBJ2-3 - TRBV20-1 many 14 CSARDRIYGDTQYF TGCAGTGCTAGAGATAGGATTTATGGGGATACGCAGTATTTT
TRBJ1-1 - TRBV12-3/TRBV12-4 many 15 CASSLQGRWDTEAFF TGTGCCAGCAGTTTACAGGGCCGGTGGGACACTGAAGCTTTCTTT
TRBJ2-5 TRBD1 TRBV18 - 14 CASSPPGQGGTQYF TGTGCCAGCTCACCGCCGGGACAGGGTGGGACCCAGTACTTC
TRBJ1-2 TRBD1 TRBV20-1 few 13 CSASTGGGYGYTF TGCAGTGCTTCAACAGGGGGGGGCTATGGCTACACCTTC
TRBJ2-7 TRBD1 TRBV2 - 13 CASTERQGYEQYF TGTGCCAGCACTGAACGACAGGGCTACGAGCAGTACTTC
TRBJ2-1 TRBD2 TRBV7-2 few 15 CASSVLATNYNEQFF TGTGCCAGCAGCGTACTAGCGACCAATTACAATGAGCAGTTCTTC
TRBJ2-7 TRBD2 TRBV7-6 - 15 CASSSQTSGPYEQYF TGTGCCAGCAGCTCCCAAACTAGCGGGCCCTACGAGCAGTACTTC
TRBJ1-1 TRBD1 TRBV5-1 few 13 CASRQGANTEAFF TGCGCCAGCCGACAGGGGGCGAACACTGAAGCTTTCTTT
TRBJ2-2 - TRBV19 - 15 CASSIAGQLTGELFF TGTGCCAGTAGTATAGCTGGACAGTTAACCGGGGAGCTGTTTTTT
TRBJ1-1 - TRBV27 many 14 CASSPLRGSAEAFF TGTGCCAGCAGTCCCTTAAGGGGTTCCGCTGAAGCTTTCTTT
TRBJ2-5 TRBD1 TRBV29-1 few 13 CSVETGIGETQYF TGCAGCGTCGAGACAGGGATCGGGGAGACCCAGTACTTC
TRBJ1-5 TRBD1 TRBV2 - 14 CASSEGDRVGPQHF TGTGCCAGCAGTGAAGGGGACAGGGTCGGCCCCCAGCATTTT
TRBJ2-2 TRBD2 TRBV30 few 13 CAWRAGGSGELFF TGTGCCTGGAGGGCGGGAGGGTCCGGGGAGCTGTTTTTT
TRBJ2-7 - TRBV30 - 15 CAWSVPRQAGYEQYF TGTGCCTGGAGTGTTCCTCGACAGGCGGGCTACGAGCAGTACTTC
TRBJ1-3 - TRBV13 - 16 CASSYLGYLSGNTIYF TGTGCCAGCAGTTACCTCGGGTACCTCTCTGGAAACACCATATATTTT
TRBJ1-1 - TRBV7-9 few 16 CASSSSIVRGNTEAFF TGTGCCAGCAGCTCGTCAATCGTACGGGGCAACACTGAAGCTTTCTTT
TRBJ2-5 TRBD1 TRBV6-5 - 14 CASSYRGHGGTQYF TGTGCCAGCAGCTACAGGGGCCATGGGGGGACCCAGTACTTC
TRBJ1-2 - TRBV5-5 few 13 CASSFRENYGYTF TGTGCCAGCAGCTTTCGGGAAAACTATGGCTACACCTTC
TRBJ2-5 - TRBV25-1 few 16 CASSDGARGKRETQYF TGTGCCAGCAGTGACGGGGCCCGAGGTAAACGCGAGACCCAGTACTTC
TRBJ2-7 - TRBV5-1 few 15 CASSLIPGSSYEQYF TGCGCCAGCAGCTTGATTCCAGGGAGCTCCTACGAGCAGTACTTC